One TCR beta chain is described in this entry. Its antigen is still unknown. This entry belongs to a study of OX40 agonist ivuxolimab in advanced cancers. Study information: Therapy given before enrollment (anti-PD-1, anti-PD-L1 or anti-CTLA-4) was allowed, and over 35% had some. Partial responses were achieved by three patients, one with hepatocellular carcinoma and two with cutaneous melanoma.

Produced via immunoSEQ multiplex PCR; TCRdb's table is partial and in-frame only. Found here are about 94,000 clones, around 90% of them singletons; the top ten hold about 3%. Points from the study as a whole: CD8+ T cells averaged more expanded clones than CD4+.

Germline V gene data show CDR1 as MNHEY and CDR2 as SMNVEV (reference sequence). Trimming stripped 5 bases from V and 4 bases from J, with 14 bases between. This CDR3 has 15 residues. The sample consisted of CD4+ or CD8+ T cells sorted from blood, taken in a trial of the OX40 agonist ivuxolimab. This clonotype was obtained from an adult with an advanced solid tumor such as melanoma, head and neck, liver or kidney cancer. The J gene is TRBJ1-4, the V gene TRBV27; D possibly corresponds to TRBD1 (5 bases). The CDR3 reads CASSVTGVINEKLFF. The CDR3 DNA sequence: TGTGCCAGCAGTGTGACGGGGGTCATTAATGAAAAACTGTTTTTT.